This T cell receptor beta chain originates from a study of PD-L1 blockade in urothelial cancer. Looking at the study overall: About 85% of the roughly 29 patients were men whose urothelial cancer was bladder-origin.

This table comes from immunoSEQ multiplex PCR, and its TCRdb copy is limited to in-frame clones, with some not included. The data hold roughly 50,000 clones, with around three quarters observed a single time. Trimming shortened V by 5 bases and J by 2 bases, and 15 bases separated the two germline ends. Germline V CDR1 and CDR2: MDHEN, SYDVKM. The CDR3 covers 15 residues. The chain carries TRBV28 and TRBJ2-5; weak D call: TRBD2 (6 bases). The sequencing used PBMCs, collected around atezolizumab (anti-PD-L1) treatment. The receptor was derived from an older man with urothelial cancer. This CDR3 reads CASSPSWTTQETQYF. CDR3 in DNA: TGTGCCAGCAGTCCATCATGGACTACTCAAGAGACCCAGTACTTC.